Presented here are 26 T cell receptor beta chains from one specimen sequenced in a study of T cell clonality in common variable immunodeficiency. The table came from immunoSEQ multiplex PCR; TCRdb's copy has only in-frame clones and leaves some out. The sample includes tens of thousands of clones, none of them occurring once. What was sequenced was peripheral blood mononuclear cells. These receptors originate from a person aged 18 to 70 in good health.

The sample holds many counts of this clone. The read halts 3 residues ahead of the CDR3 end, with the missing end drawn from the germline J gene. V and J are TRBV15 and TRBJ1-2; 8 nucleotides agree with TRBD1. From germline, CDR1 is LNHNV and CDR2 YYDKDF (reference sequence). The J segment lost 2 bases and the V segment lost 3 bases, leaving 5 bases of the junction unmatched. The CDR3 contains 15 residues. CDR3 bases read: TGTGCCACCAGCAGTAACAGGGGGATGAACTATGGC. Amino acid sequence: CATSSNRGMNYG. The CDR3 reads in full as CATSSNRGMNYGYTF.

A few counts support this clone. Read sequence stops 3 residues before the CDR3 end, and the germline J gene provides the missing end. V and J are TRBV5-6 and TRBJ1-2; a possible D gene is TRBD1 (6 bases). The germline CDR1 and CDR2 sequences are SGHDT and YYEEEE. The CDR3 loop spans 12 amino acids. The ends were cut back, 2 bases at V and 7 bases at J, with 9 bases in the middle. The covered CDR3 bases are TGTGCCAGCAGCTTCGGAGGGGGTGGC. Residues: CASSFGGGG. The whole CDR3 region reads CASSFGGGGYTF.

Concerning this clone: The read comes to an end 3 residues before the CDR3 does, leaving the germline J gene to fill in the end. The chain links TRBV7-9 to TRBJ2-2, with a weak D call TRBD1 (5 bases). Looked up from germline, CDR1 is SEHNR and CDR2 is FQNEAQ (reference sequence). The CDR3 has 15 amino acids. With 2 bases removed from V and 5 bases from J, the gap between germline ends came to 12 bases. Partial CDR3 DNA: TGTGCCAGCAGCTTACTCCAGGGAAGGACCGGGGAG. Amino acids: CASSLLQGRTGE. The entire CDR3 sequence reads CASSLLQGRTGELFF.

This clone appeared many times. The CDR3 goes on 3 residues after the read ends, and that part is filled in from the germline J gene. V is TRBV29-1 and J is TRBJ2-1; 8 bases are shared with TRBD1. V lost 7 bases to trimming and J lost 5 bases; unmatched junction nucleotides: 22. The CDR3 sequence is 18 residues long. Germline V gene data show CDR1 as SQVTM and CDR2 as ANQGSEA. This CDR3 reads CSEKRWAGGLGGNNEQFF. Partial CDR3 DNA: TGCAGCGAGAAGAGGTGGGCAGGGGGCCTTGGCGGGAACAATGAG.

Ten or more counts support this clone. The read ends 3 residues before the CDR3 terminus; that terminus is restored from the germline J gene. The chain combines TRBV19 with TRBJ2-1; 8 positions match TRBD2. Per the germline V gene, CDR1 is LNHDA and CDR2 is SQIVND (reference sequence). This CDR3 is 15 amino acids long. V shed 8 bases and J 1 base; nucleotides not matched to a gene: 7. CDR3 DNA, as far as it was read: TGTGCCAGTTGCTTAGCGGGGTCATCCTACAATGAG. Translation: CASCLAGSSYNE. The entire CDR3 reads CASCLAGSSYNEQFF.

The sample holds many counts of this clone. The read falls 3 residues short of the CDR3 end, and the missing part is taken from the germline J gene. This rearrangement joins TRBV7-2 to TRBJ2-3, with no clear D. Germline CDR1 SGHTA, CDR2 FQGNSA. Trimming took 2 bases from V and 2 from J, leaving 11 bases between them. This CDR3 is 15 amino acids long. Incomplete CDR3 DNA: TGTGCCAGCAGCTTAATACGCCAGGCCACAGATACG. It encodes CASSLIRQATDT. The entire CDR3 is CASSLIRQATDTQYF. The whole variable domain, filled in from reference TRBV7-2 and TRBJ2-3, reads GAGVSQSPSNKVTEKGKDVELRCDPISGHTALYWYRQSLGQGLEFLIYFQGNSAPDKSGLPSDRFSAERTGGSVSTLTIQRTQQEDSAVYLCASSLIRQATDTQYFGPGTRLTVL.

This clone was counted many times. The part of the CDR3 DNA that was read is TGTGCCACCAGTGACATGACCGGGACTCGGCAGTACGAG. Protein product: CATSDMTGTRQYE. The full CDR3 is CATSDMTGTRQYEQYF. The chain couples TRBV24-1 to TRBJ2-7; D may be TRBD2 (6 bases). Read data end 3 residues before the CDR3 end; the end is taken from the germline J gene. Germline values: CDR1 KGHDR, CDR2 SFDVKD. V lost 4 bases and J 4 bases, leaving 19 bases between the germline ends. CDR3 size: 16 residues.

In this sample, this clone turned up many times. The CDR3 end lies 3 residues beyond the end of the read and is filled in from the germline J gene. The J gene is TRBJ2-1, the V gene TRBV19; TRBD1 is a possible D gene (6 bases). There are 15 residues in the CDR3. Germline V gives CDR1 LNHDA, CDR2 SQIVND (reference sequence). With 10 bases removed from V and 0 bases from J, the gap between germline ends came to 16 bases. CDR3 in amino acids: CATMTGLYSYNEQFF. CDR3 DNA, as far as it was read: TGTGCCACCATGACAGGCCTATACTCCTACAATGAG. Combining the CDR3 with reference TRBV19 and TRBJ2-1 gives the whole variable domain DGGITQSPKYLFRKEGQNVTLSCEQNLNHDAMYWYRQDPGQGLRLIYYSQIVNDFQKGDIAEGYSVSREKKESFPLTVTSAQKNPTAFYLCATMTGLYSYNEQFFGPGTRLTVL.

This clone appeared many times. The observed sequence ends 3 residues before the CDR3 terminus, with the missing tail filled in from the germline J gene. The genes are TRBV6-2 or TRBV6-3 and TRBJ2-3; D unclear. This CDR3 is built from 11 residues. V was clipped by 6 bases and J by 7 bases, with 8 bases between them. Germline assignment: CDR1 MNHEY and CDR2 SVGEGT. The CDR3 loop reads CASSPSYTQYF. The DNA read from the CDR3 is TGTGCCAGCAGCCCGTCCTATACG.

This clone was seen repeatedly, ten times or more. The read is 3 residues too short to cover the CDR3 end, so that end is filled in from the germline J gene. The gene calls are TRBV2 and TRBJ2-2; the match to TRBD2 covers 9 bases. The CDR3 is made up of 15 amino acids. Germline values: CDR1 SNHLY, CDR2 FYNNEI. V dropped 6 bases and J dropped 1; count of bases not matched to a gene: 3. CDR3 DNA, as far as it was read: TGTGCCAGCAGGGAGACTAGCGGGAACACCGGGGAG. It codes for CASRETSGNTGE. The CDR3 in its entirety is CASRETSGNTGELFF.

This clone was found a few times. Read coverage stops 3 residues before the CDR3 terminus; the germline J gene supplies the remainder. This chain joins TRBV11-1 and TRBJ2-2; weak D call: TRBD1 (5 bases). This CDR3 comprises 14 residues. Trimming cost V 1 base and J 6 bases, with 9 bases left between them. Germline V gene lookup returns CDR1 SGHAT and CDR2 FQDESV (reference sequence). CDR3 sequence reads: CASSLGEGAGELFF. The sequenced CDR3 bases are TGTGCCAGCAGCTTAGGAGAAGGGGCCGGGGAG.

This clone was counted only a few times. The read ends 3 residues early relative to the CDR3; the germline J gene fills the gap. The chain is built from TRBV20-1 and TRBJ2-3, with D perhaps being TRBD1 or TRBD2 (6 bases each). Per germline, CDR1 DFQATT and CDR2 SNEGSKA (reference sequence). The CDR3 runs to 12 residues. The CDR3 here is CSAEGVRETQYF. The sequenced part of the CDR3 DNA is TGCAGTGCTGAGGGGGTTCGGGAGACG.

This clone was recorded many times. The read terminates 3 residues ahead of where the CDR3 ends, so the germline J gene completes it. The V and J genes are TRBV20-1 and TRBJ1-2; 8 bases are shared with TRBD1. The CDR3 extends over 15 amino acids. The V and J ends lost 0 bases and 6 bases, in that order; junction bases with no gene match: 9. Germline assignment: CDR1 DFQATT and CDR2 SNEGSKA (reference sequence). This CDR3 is CSARERHRGVNGYTF. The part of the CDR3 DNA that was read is TGCAGTGCTAGAGAGCGTCACAGGGGGGTGAATGGC.

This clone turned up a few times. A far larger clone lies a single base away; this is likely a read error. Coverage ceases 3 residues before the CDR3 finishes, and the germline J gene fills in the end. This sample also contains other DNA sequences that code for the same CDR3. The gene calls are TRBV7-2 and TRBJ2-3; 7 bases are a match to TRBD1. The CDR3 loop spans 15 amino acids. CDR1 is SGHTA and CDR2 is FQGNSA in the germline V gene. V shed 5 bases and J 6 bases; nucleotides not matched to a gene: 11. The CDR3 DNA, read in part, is TGTGCCAGCAGCCTACAGGGGCAGGGGTGGGATACG. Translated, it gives CASSLQGQGWDT. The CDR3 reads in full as CASSLQGQGWDTQYF. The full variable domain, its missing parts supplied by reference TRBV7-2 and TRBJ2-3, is GAGVSQSPSNKVTEKGKDVELRCDPISGHTALYWYRQSLGQGLEFLIYFQGNSAPDKSGLPSDRFSAERTGGSVSTLTIQRTQQEDSAVYLCASSLQGQGWDTQYFGPGTRLTVL.

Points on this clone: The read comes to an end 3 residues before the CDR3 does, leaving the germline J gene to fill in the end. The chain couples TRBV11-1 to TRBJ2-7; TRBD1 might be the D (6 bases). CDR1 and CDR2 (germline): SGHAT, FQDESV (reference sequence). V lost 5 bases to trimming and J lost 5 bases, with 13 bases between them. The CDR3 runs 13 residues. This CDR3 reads CASSAFTGHEQYF. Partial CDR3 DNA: TGTGCCAGCAGCGCTTTCACAGGGCACGAG.

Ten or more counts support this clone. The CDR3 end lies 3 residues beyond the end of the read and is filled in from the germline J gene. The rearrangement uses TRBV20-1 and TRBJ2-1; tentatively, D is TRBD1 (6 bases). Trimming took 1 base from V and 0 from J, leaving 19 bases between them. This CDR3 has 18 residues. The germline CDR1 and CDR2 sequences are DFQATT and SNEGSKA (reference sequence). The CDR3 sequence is CSARGRGTGTFSYNEQFF. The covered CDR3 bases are TGCAGTGCTAGAGGACGGGGAACCGGGACATTCTCCTACAATGAG.

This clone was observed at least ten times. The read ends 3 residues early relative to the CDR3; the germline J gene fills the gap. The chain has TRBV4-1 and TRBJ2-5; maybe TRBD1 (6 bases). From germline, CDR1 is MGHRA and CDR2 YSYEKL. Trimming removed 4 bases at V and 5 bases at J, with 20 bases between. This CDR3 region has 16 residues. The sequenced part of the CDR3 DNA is TGCGCCAGCAGCCTAACGGACAGACTCTTTGGGGAGACC. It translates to CASSLTDRLFGET. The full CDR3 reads CASSLTDRLFGETQYF.

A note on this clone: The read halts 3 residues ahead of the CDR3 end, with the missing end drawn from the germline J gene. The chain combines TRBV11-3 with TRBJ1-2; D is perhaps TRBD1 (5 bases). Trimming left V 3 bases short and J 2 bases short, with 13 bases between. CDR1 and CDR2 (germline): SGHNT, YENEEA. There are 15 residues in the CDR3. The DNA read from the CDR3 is TGTGCCAGCAGCTTTCTCCCAGGGTCAAACTATGGC. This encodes CASSFLPGSNYG. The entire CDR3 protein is CASSFLPGSNYGYTF.

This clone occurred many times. CDR3 loop: CASSLGHYYEQYF. Partial CDR3 DNA: TGTGCCAGCAGCTTGGGACACTACTACGAG. The genes are TRBV7-6 and TRBJ2-7, with a tentative D call TRBD1 (6 bases). The DNA ends 3 residues before the CDR3 does, and the rest of the CDR3 is filled in from the germline J gene. The length of the CDR3 is 13 residues. Trimming pared 3 bases from V and 3 bases from J, leaving 9 bases between. Germline CDR1 reads SGHVS; CDR2 reads FNYEAQ. Complete variable domain (other parts from reference TRBV7-6 and TRBJ2-7): GAGVSQSPRYKVTKRGQDVALRCDPISGHVSLYWYRQALGQGPEFLTYFNYEAQQDKSGLPNDRFSAERPEGSISTLTIQRTEQRDSAMYRCASSLGHYYEQYFGPGTRLTVT.

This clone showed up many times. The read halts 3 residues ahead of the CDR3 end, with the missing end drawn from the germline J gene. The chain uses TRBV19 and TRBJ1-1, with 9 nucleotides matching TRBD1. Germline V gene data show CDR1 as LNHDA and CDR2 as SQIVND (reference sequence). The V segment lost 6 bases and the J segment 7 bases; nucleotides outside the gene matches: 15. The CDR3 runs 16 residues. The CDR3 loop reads CASRWGAGTGSHEAFF. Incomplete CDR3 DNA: TGTGCCAGTAGATGGGGGGCCGGGACAGGGTCGCATGAA.

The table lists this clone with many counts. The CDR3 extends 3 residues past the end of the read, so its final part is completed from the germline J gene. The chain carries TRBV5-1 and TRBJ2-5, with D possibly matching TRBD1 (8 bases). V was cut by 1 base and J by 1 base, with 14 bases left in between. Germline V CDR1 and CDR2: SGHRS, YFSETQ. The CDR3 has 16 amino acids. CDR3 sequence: CASSLSGTGPQETQYF. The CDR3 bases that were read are TGCGCCAGCAGCTTGAGCGGGACAGGACCCCAAGAGACC. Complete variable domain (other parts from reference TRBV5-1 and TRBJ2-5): KAGVTQTPRYLIKTRGQQVTLSCSPISGHRSVSWYQQTPGQGLQFLFEYFSETQRNKGNFPGRFSGRQFSNSRSEMNVSTLELGDSALYLCASSLSGTGPQETQYFGPGTRLLVL.

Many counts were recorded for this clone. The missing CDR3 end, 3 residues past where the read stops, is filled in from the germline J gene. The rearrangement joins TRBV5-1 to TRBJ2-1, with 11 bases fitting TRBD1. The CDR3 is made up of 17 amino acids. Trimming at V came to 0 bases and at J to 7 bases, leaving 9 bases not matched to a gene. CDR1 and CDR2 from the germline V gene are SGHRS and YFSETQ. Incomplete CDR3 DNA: TGCGCCAGCAGCTTGGCCCCAAGGGACAGGGGGGTTAATGAG. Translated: CASSLAPRDRGVNE. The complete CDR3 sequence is CASSLAPRDRGVNEQFF. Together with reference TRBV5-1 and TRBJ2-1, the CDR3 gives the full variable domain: KAGVTQTPRYLIKTRGQQVTLSCSPISGHRSVSWYQQTPGQGLQFLFEYFSETQRNKGNFPGRFSGRQFSNSRSEMNVSTLELGDSALYLCASSLAPRDRGVNEQFFGPGTRLTVL.

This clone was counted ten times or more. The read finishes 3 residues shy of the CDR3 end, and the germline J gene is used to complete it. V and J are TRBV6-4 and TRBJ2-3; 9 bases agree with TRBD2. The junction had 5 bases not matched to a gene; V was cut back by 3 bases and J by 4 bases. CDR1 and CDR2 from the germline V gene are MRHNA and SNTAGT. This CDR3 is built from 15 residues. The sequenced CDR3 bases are TGTGCCAGCAGTGATCGTGCTAGCGGGGCAGATACG. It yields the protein CASSDRASGADT. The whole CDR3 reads CASSDRASGADTQYF.

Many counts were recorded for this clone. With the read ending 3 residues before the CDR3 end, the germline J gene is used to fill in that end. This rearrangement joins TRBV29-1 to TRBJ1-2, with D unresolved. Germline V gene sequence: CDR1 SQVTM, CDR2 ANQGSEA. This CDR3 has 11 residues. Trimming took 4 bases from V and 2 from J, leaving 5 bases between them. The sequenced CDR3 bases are TGCAGCGTTGGAGGGAACTATGGC. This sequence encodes CSVGGNYG. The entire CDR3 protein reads CSVGGNYGYTF.

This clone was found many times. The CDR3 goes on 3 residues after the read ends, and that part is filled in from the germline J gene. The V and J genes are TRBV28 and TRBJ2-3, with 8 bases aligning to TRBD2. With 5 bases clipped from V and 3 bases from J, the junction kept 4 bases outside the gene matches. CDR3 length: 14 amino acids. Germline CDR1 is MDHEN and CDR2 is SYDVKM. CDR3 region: CASSEASGTDTQYF. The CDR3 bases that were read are TGTGCCAGCAGTGAAGCTAGCGGGACAGATACG.

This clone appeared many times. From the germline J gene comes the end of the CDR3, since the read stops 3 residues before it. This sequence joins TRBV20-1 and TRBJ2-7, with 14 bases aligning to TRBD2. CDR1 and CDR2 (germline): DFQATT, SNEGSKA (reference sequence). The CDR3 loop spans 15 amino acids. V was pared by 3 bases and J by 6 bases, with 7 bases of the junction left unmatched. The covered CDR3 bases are TGCAGTGCTAGGCAAGGGACTAGCGGGAGTTCCGAG. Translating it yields CSARQGTSGSSE. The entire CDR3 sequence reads CSARQGTSGSSEQYF.